Presented here are 9 T cell receptor beta chains from one specimen sequenced in a study of blood T cell repertoires in COVID-19. Only in-frame clones appear in the TCRdb table, and some are missing; sequencing was by immunoSEQ multiplex PCR. The sample comprises 9,000 to 15,000 clones, around 82% of which are singletons, and just over 20% rests with the top ten. The sample taken for sequencing was peripheral blood. These receptors came from a human donor in a cohort sampled during active COVID-19.

The chain joins TRBV12-3 or TRBV12-4 to TRBJ2-7, with 7 bases identical to TRBD2. The CDR3 is 11 amino acids. V shed 3 bases, J shed 7 bases, and the junction held 0 bases outside the gene matches. CDR3 coding DNA: TGTGCCAGCAGTTTGGGGGGGGAGCAGTACTTC. Translated, it gives CASSLGGEQYF.

The chain uses TRBV7-9 and TRBJ1-2; 9 bases align to TRBD1. The J segment lost 7 bases and the V segment lost 7 bases, leaving 13 bases of the junction unmatched. CDR3 length: 15 amino acids. Germline CDR1 is SEHNR and CDR2 is FQNEAQ (reference sequence). CDR3 region: CASTTTGTGRRGYTF. Here the CDR3 DNA reads TGTGCCAGCACCACAACCGGGACAGGGCGACGTGGCTACACCTTC.

The chain joins TRBV28 to TRBJ1-4, with D possibly being TRBD1 (6 bases). V lost 6 bases, J lost 5 bases, and 13 bases lay in between. The CDR3 length is 14 residues. Germline V CDR1 and CDR2: MDHEN, SYDVKM. This CDR3 reads CASRKGGANEKLFF. The CDR3 bases are TGTGCCAGCAGGAAAGGGGGGGCGAATGAAAAACTGTTTTTT.

This chain connects TRBV7-2 to TRBJ2-2; D gene uncertain. CDR3 size: 13 residues. Trimming cost V 4 bases and J 4 bases, with 7 bases left between them. The germline gives CDR1 SGHTA, CDR2 FQGNSA. CDR3 DNA: TGTGCCAGCAGCTACGCGGTCACCGGGGAGCTGTTTTTT. As protein: CASSYAVTGELFF.

The chain links TRBV5-1 to TRBJ1-4, with D possibly matching TRBD1 (5 bases). Trimming cost V 7 bases and J 6 bases, with 16 bases left between them. The CDR3 extends over 14 amino acids. Germline loops: CDR1 SGHRS, CDR2 YFSETQ. The CDR3 DNA follows: TGCGCCAGCTCACCGCGTAGGGGTGATGAAAAACTGTTTTTT. Protein: CASSPRRGDEKLFF.

The rearrangement joins TRBV11-2 to TRBJ2-1, with D possibly TRBD1 on 5 matching bases. The CDR3 totals 14 residues. Germline-derived CDR1 and CDR2 are SGHAT and FQNNGV. Between the trimmed V and J ends, which lost 1 base and 6 bases, there was a span of 10 bases. CDR3 in amino acids: CASSLGQGANEQFF. The CDR3 bases are TGTGCCAGCAGCTTAGGGCAGGGTGCCAATGAGCAGTTCTTC.

V gene TRBV6-5 combines with J gene TRBJ2-1, with 7 bases that match TRBD1. The germline V gene encodes CDR1 MNHEY and CDR2 SVGAGI. V dropped 0 bases and J dropped 4; count of bases not matched to a gene: 0. This CDR3 spans 14 amino acids. The chain's CDR3 is CASSYSGQYNEQFF. The CDR3 nucleotides are TGTGCCAGCAGTTACTCGGGACAGTACAATGAGCAGTTCTTC.

About this clone: At one boundary the junction diverges from the germline segment, which might be a read error. V gene TRBV3-1 (or the pseudogene TRBV3-2) combines with J gene TRBJ1-2; TRBD1 is a possible D gene (5 bases). Looked up from germline, CDR1 is LGHDT and CDR2 is YNNKEL (reference sequence). The CDR3 consists of 14 residues. Written as DNA, the CDR3 is TGTGCCAGCAGTCAAGCAGGGAACCTTGGGGTCTACACCTTC. This gives the protein CASSQAGNLGVYTF.

The sample holds one count of this clone. V usage is TRBV5-6 and J usage is TRBJ2-7; 10 nucleotides align to TRBD2. CDR3 size: 15 residues. In germline, CDR1 is SGHDT, CDR2 YYEEEE. After removal of 2 bases from V and 0 bases from J, the junction contained 2 bases not matched to a gene. Here the CDR3 DNA reads TGTGCCAGCAGCTTTCTAGCGGGGGTCTCCTACGAGCAGTACTTC. Translation gives CASSFLAGVSYEQYF.